This TCR beta chain derives from a study of cytomegalovirus exposure and HLA in healthy donors. Germline CDR1 and CDR2: SGHAT and FQDESV (reference sequence). The CDR3 spans 13 residues. The ends were cut back, 5 bases at V and 5 bases at J, with 12 bases in the middle. Both 60 Vbeta primers and 13 Jbeta primers went into the PCR. Libraries were prepared by immunoSEQ multiplex PCR; TCRdb keeps only in-frame clonotypes and omits some of them. The repertoire holds 150,000 to 200,000 clones, with approximately 79% as singletons. This sequence originates from a man in his forties in good health and CMV-seronegative. Sequenced: PBMCs. The chain links TRBV11-1 to TRBJ1-1; D is uncertain. The CDR3 DNA reads TGTGCCAGCAGCCTGCCAGAGGGAACTGAAGCTTTCTTT. Its translation: CASSLPEGTEAFF.